This TCR beta chain appears in the sequencing data of a study of spatial heterogeneity in lung cancer. Study-wide background: Averaged across combinations, each unique TCR and UMI pairing appeared more than ten times in raw reads, which were uncorrected.

This clonotype was detected a few times. Time point indicated: sample taken at primary tumor resection. The authors sequenced whole RNA from tumor, nontumor lung or frozen PBMC without sorting. V shed 4 bases and J 5 bases; nucleotides not matched to a gene: 5. Germline V gene sequence: CDR1 SGHRS, CDR2 YFSETQ. The CDR3 consists of 14 residues. A unique molecular identifier was carried by every single TCR cDNA molecule. TCRdb itself ran the 5' RACE reads through MiXCR, one entry per CDR3 protein. The data show more than 65,000 distinct CDR3 sequences, approximately 8% seen once. The V and J genes are TRBV5-1 and TRBJ2-2; 7 bases align to TRBD1. Here the sequenced sample was PBMCs, taken at surgery. This TCR was recovered from a male donor with early-stage non-small cell lung cancer. CDR3 sequence (DNA): TGCGCCAGCAGCCCCCAACAGGGGACCGGGGAGCTGTTTTTT. Residues: CASSPQQGTGELFF.